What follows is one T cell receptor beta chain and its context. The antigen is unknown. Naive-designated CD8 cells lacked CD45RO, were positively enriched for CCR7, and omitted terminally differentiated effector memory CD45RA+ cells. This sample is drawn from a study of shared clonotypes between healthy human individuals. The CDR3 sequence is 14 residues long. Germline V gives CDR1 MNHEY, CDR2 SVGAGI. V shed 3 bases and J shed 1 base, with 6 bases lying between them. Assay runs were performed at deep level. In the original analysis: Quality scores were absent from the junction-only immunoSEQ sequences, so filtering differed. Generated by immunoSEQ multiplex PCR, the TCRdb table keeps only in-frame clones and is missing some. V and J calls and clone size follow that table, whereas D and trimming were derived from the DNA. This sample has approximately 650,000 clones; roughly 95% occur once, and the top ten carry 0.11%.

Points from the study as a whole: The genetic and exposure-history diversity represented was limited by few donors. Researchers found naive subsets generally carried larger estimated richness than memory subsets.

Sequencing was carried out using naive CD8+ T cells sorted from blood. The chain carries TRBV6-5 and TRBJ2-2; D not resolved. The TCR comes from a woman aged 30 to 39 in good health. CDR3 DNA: TGTGCCAGCAGTTATATGGGGAACACCGGGGAGCTGTTTTTT. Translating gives CASSYMGNTGELFF.